Shown below are 8 T cell receptor beta chains from a single sample sequenced in a study of preoperative IRX-2 immunotherapy in early breast cancer. As to treatment: preoperative locoregional IRX-2 cytokine immunotherapy. Clones were sequenced by immunoSEQ multiplex PCR, and TCRdb holds only the in-frame ones, with some missing. Of 75,000 to 100,000 clones listed, 86% are singletons. Sequences were derived from tumor tissue, sampled after IRX-2 immunotherapy. The origin of the receptors is a human donor with breast cancer.

This sequence joins TRBV18 and TRBJ1-2, with TRBD1 identical over 7 bases. The CDR3 covers 14 residues. Germline V CDR1 and CDR2: KGHSH, LQKENI. V lost 4 bases and J lost 6; bases outside the gene matches: 8. CDR3 residues: CASSRDSFLDGYTF. In DNA, the CDR3 is TGTGCCAGCTCACGGGACAGCTTTTTGGATGGCTACACCTTC.

The rearrangement joins TRBV19 to TRBJ1-4; D unclear. CDR3 length equals 18 residues. Trimming removed 3 bases from V and 6 bases from J, with 23 bases in between. Germline values: CDR1 LNHDA, CDR2 SQIVND (reference sequence). The CDR3 nucleotides are TGTGCCAGTAGTATCTCAATACTGGTCGGGCCCCGGGATGAAAAACTGTTTTTT. It codes for CASSISILVGPRDEKLFF.

V and J are TRBV6-8 and TRBJ1-2, with D unclear. Germline V CDR1 and CDR2: MNHGY, SAAAGT. Trimming took off 6 bases at V and 0 bases at J, with 23 bases between the two ends. The CDR3 covers 18 residues. CDR3 in DNA: TGTGCCAGCAGCATAAGGATACGGGAGGCCGCAACTAACTATGGCTACACCTTC. Translation: CASSIRIREAATNYGYTF.

This clone was seen just once. The chain combines TRBV6-4 with TRBJ1-6; no clear D. This CDR3 region has 14 residues. Germline lookup yields CDR1 MRHNA and CDR2 SNTAGT. Trimming took off 6 bases at V and 10 bases at J, with 16 bases between the two ends. CDR3 protein: CASRPGSEASPLHF. The CDR3 DNA sequence: TGTGCCAGCAGGCCCGGCTCCGAAGCCTCACCCCTCCACTTT.

This chain uses TRBV5-1 with TRBJ2-7; 8 nucleotides match TRBD2. The length of the CDR3 is 15 residues. Germline-derived CDR1 and CDR2 are SGHRS and YFSETQ. The ends lost 5 bases at V and 2 bases at J; junction bases unmatched: 9. The CDR3 region has the DNA TGCGCCAGCAGTCCAGCCGGGAGGGGCACCTACGAGCAGTACTTC. Protein product: CASSPAGRGTYEQYF.

This CDR3 is CASSQGQVGSPLHF. The DNA for the CDR3 is TGCGCCAGCAGCCAGGGACAGGTTGGATCACCCCTCCACTTT. The J gene is TRBJ1-6, the V gene TRBV5-1; 8 bases match TRBD1. The CDR3 sequence is 14 residues long. CDR1 SGHRS and CDR2 YFSETQ come from the germline V gene. V lost 4 bases and J lost 10; bases outside the gene matches: 7. The entire variable domain, with the rest obtained from reference TRBV5-1 and TRBJ1-6, is as follows: KAGVTQTPRYLIKTRGQQVTLSCSPISGHRSVSWYQQTPGQGLQFLFEYFSETQRNKGNFPGRFSGRQFSNSRSEMNVSTLELGDSALYLCASSQGQVGSPLHFGNGTRLTVT.

The chain joins TRBV29-1 to TRBJ1-4, with 7 nucleotides matching TRBD1. The ends lost 3 bases at V and 8 bases at J; junction bases unmatched: 3. The CDR3 consists of 12 residues. CDR1 is SQVTM, CDR2 ANQGSEA, per germline. The CDR3 coding sequence is TGCAGCGTTGACGGAGGGGGCGAAAAACTGTTTTTT. Protein sequence: CSVDGGGEKLFF.

This clone was counted only a few times. The genes are TRBV6-8 and TRBJ2-7; no reliable D call. The length of the CDR3 is 14 residues. The ends were cut back, 2 bases at V and 5 bases at J, with 13 bases in the middle. The germline V gene encodes CDR1 MNHGY and CDR2 SAAAGT. DNA for the CDR3: TGTGCCAGCAGTTACGATACCAGCAAGCACGAGCAGTACTTC. Translated, it gives CASSYDTSKHEQYF.